This passage covers 10 T cell receptor beta chains from one sample sequenced in a study of T-cell reconstitution after alpha-beta-depleted transplantation in children (TCRdb year 2016). Library preparation used PCR. Sequenced using an Illumina HiSeq 2500. TCR library preparation used molecular barcoding, with unique molecular identifiers applied to normalize quantification of the TCRbeta repertoire. The public reads were reprocessed in TCRdb via fastp at Q25 and MiXCR, keeping in-frame beta chains. Each entry is one CDR3 protein sequence, shown with its most common DNA and genes. Recorded for this sample are 250,000 to 400,000 distinct CDR3 sequences; roughly 25% of them occurred a single time. The ten largest clonotypes hold approximately 11% of the sample. What this sample's treatment or condition label stands for: allogeneic hematopoietic cell transplantation with graft depleted of TCRalphabeta T cells and CD19 B cells.

Specimen: PBMCs, mostly from graft donor cells, collected 180 days after TCRalphabeta/CD19-depleted stem cell transplant. These receptors were taken from a male patient younger than 18 who had a stem cell transplant for acute lymphoblastic leukemia, so the T cells may come from the graft donor.

The rearrangement uses TRBV7-3 and TRBJ2-1, with 12 bases identical to TRBD1. The CDR3 is made up of 18 amino acids. V shed 5 bases and J 5 bases; nucleotides not matched to a gene: 13. Germline V CDR1 and CDR2: SGHTA, FQGTGA. The CDR3 protein is CASSPQTGTGGENNEQFF. CDR3 nucleotides: TGTGCCAGCAGCCCCCAAACCGGGACAGGGGGCGAAAACAATGAGCAGTTCTTC.

Comments on this clonotype: One end of the junction fails to match germline, which may point to a read error. The rearrangement uses TRBV6-6 and TRBJ1-2; D is ambiguous. Germline loops: CDR1 MNHNY, CDR2 SVGAGI (reference sequence). The CDR3 has 11 residues. The CDR3, as DNA: TGTGCCAGCAGTGGCACCCATGGCTACCCCTTC. This gives the protein CASSGTHGYPF.

This clonotype was found a few times. An end of the junction does not agree with germline; a read error may underlie this. The V and J genes are TRBV5-5 and TRBJ2-2, with 10 bases aligning to TRBD2. This CDR3 contains 16 residues. Germline CDR1 is SGHKS and CDR2 is YYEKEE (reference sequence). The CDR3 loop reads CASSLLAGPLTGELFF. The DNA for the CDR3 is TGTGCTAGCAGCTTACTAGCGGGACCCCTCACCGGGGAGCTGTTTTTT.

This clonotype was observed a few times. The chain links TRBV5-1 to TRBJ1-5; unclear D gene. Germline lookup yields CDR1 SGHRS and CDR2 YFSETQ. V lost 0 bases to trimming and J lost 3 bases, with 10 bases between them. This CDR3 comprises 15 residues. The CDR3 coding sequence is TGCGCCAGCAGCTTGGTTCCGGGAGTCAATCAGCCCCAGCATTTT. Translated: CASSLVPGVNQPQHF. The full variable domain, in which reference TRBV5-1 and TRBJ1-5 provide the parts outside the CDR3, is KAGVTQTPRYLIKTRGQQVTLSCSPISGHRSVSWYQQTPGQGLQFLFEYFSETQRNKGNFPGRFSGRQFSNSRSEMNVSTLELGDSALYLCASSLVPGVNQPQHFGDGTRLSIL.

This rearrangement joins TRBV10-1 to TRBJ2-1; D is possibly TRBD1 (5 bases). Deletions cut 0 bases from V and 3 bases from J, with 6 bases between. CDR3 length: 14 amino acids. The germline CDR1 and CDR2 sequences are WNHNN and SYGVQD (reference sequence). The CDR3 nucleotides read TGCGCCAGCAGTGAGTCAACAGGCTACAATGAGCAGTTCTTC. It codes for CASSESTGYNEQFF.

The gene calls are TRBV20-1 and TRBJ1-2; weak D call: TRBD1 (6 bases). Trimming left V 0 bases short and J 3 bases short, with 11 bases between. From germline, CDR1 is DFQATT and CDR2 SNEGSKA (reference sequence). The CDR3 consists of 14 residues. DNA of the CDR3: TGCAGTGCTAGAGATAACGGGGGCGACTATGGCTACACCTTC. Protein: CSARDNGGDYGYTF.

V is TRBV7-6 and J is TRBJ2-3; D is perhaps TRBD2 (6 bases). Per the germline V gene, CDR1 is SGHVS and CDR2 is FNYEAQ. Trimming pared 3 bases from V and 8 bases from J, leaving 15 bases between. This CDR3 is 14 amino acids long. CDR3 region: CASSFLADLGTQYF. CDR3 nucleotides: TGTGCCAGCAGCTTCTTAGCGGACTTGGGTACGCAGTATTTT.

This sequence joins TRBV11-2 and TRBJ2-3, with 10 bases matching TRBD2. This CDR3 contains 21 residues. J lost 2 bases, V lost 1 base, and 18 bases had no gene match. CDR1 is SGHAT and CDR2 is FQNNGV in the germline V gene. CDR3 loop: CASSLVKGTSGKTLFTDTQYF. The CDR3 DNA sequence: TGTGCCAGCAGCTTAGTTAAAGGAACTAGCGGGAAAACTCTTTTCACAGATACGCAGTATTTT.

V and J are TRBV7-3 and TRBJ2-3, with TRBD2 matching over 10 bases. V dropped 4 bases and J dropped 1; count of bases not matched to a gene: 5. CDR1 is SGHTA, CDR2 FQGTGA, per germline. The CDR3 is made up of 16 amino acids. CDR3 coding DNA: TGTGCCAGCAGCTCTAGCGGGAGAACTCGCACAGATACGCAGTATTTT. Protein: CASSSSGRTRTDTQYF. Supplemented by reference TRBV7-3 and TRBJ2-3, the full variable domain reads GAGVSQTPSNKVTEKGKYVELRCDPISGHTALYWYRQSLGQGPEFLIYFQGTGAADDSGLPNDRFFAVRPEGSVSTLKIQRTERGDSAVYLCASSSSGRTRTDTQYFGPGTRLTVL.

This clonotype was seen a handful of times. The chain joins TRBV5-1 to TRBJ1-1; D gene uncertain. The CDR3 runs 14 residues. CDR1 and CDR2 from the germline V gene are SGHRS and YFSETQ. V dropped 1 base and J dropped 3 bases, with 10 bases sitting between them. This CDR3 is CASSLISRDTEAFF. CDR3 nucleotide sequence: TGCGCCAGCAGCTTGATTTCTCGGGACACTGAAGCTTTCTTT.